This TCR beta chain was captured by sequencing in a study of T cells in Graves' hyperthyroidism and ophthalmopathy (dated by TCRdb to about 2019). Turning to the overall study: Peripheral blood samples were taken at initial diagnosis, before any treatment was given. In several Graves' hyperthyroidism patients, the study also compared T-cell repertoires from thyroid tissue with T-cell repertoires from blood. A discovery cohort of about 95 patients, approximately 45 with Graves' ophthalmopathy and 55 to 60 with stable Graves' hyperthyroidism, was used to find distinguishing TCR V-J signatures. The paper reports TCR Vbeta CDR3 sequencing of 130 to 150 peripheral blood samples: under 45 ophthalmopathy, about 75 hyperthyroidism and some 17 progressor patients. Prospective prediction of ophthalmopathy was tested in an independent validation cohort consisting of 18 to 20 hyperthyroidism patients and around 16 patients who later progressed to ophthalmopathy. The roughly 90 discovery patients were divided at random into training and test sets in a 7:3 ratio. Following sampling, methimazole starting at 30 mg daily was given to hyperthyroidism patients, and high-dose intravenous methylprednisolone was given to ophthalmopathy patients. Study-wide conclusions, independent of this receptor: Sample size was not statistically predetermined, and blinding of investigators to group allocation was not performed. In validation, the model predicted progression to ophthalmopathy with about 71% sensitivity and around 72% specificity, a median of roughly seven months before onset. In cross-validation, a model built on a 13 V-J signature told ophthalmopathy apart from stable hyperthyroidism with 85% to 90% sensitivity and around 83% specificity, and in testing the same model reached 80%/75%. Most expanded thyroid clonotypes (frequency above 0.001) were also found in blood, which suggests that blood repertoires may mirror thyroid immune responses.

The TCR beta CDR3 regions were amplified from RNA transcripts. A first-round RT-PCR of the TCR CDR3 used the HTBI primer set with the Qiagen OneStep RT-PCR kit. The libraries were constructed in a second round of multiplex PCR and then size-selected and purified. Paired-end sequencing of the libraries was performed with 100 bp reads on an Illumina HiSeq2000. From the authors' description of their analysis: Raw data were processed with SOAPnuke, discarding reads with adapters, uncalled bases, mean Phred below 15, or no exact constant-primer or identifier match. High-quality paired reads were merged with COPE v1.2.5, and unique nucleotide sequences were defined as clonotypes. MiTCR v1.1 was used to align the clonotypes against IMGT TRBV, TRBD and TRBJ reference segments. The analysis included only V-J combinations with a frequency above 0.0001, which together covered around 99% of the repertoires. A TCS score was defined as the ratio between F50 (clonal expansion) and ExV (chaos), using BLOSUM62-based TCRdist between CDR3 peptides within each V-J. Welch's t-statistics and random forest reduced around 510 V-J features to 13, which were used in a naive Bayes classifier (R e1071). TCRdb took the public reads, trimmed them with fastp at Q25, ran MiXCR for clone calling and kept in-frame beta chains. Entries that share a CDR3 protein sequence are merged under the most common genes and DNA. Clone size and V and J calls follow TCRdb, not the original study. This sample is represented by hundreds of thousands of distinct CDR3 sequences; 14% of them were singletons. The ten largest clones represent about 9.4% of the sample.

The CDR3 goes from the cysteine to the phenylalanine over 18 residues. Here the CDR3 DNA is all that survives: 54 bases in frame from base 1. For this chain, trimming is 1 base at the V end and 8 bases at the J end, and the number of junction bases without a gene match is 16. According to the germline V gene, CDR1 reads SGHTA and CDR2 reads FQGNSA. Graves' hyperthyroidism was defined as stable when no progression to ophthalmopathy occurred over 18 months of follow-up. Hyperthyroidism patients were newly diagnosed, had a disease duration of under 2 months, and were aged 18 to 65 years. Any patient with an uncontrolled infection, another autoimmune disease, pregnancy or lactation was excluded. Diagnoses were established on the basis of clinical symptoms, serum thyroxine and TRAb, thyroid ultrasound, and orbital computed tomography. Ficoll-Paque density gradient centrifugation was used to isolate PBMCs from about 10 ml of fresh peripheral blood. Total RNA was extracted using Trizol reagent, and RNA quality was assessed on an Agilent 2100 Bioanalyzer.

With regard to this clonotype: Its antigen remains unidentified. No much larger clone exists at a distance of one base, and base qualities are not known.

Material for sequencing was blood. This receptor chain uses TRBV7-2 and TRBJ2-3; 9 nucleotides in the junction match TRBD2. This sequence was found in a woman aged 18-35 years with Graves' hyperthyroidism. CDR3 region: CASSLGRYGSGGSGTQYF. The bases read TGTGCCAGCAGCTTAGGGCGGTATGGTAGCGGGGGCTCGGGTACGCAGTATTTT. When the CDR3 is completed using the reference TRBV7-2 and TRBJ2-3 genes on either side, the full variable domain is GAGVSQSPSNKVTEKGKDVELRCDPISGHTALYWYRQSLGQGLEFLIYFQGNSAPDKSGLPSDRFSAERTGGSVSTLTIQRTQQEDSAVYLCASSLGRYGSGGSGTQYFGPGTRLTVL.